These 2 T cell receptor beta chains originate from one sample sequenced in a study of blood T cell repertoires in COVID-19. The method was immunoSEQ multiplex PCR; TCRdb's version includes in-frame clones alone and lacks a portion of them. The profile shows 250,000 or so clones, around 86% of them singletons. The specimen was peripheral blood. These receptors all come from a man aged 35 to 55 with active or convalescent COVID-19.

The chain has TRBV14 and TRBJ2-1; perhaps TRBD1 as D (6 bases). Germline-derived CDR1 and CDR2 are SGHDN and FVKESK. The CDR3 length is 14 residues. The ends were cut back, 5 bases at V and 2 bases at J, with 10 bases in the middle. The CDR3 sequence is CASSRTATYNEQFF. The CDR3 bases are TGTGCCAGCAGCAGGACAGCCACCTACAATGAGCAGTTCTTC. Full variable domain (rest looked up from reference TRBV14 and TRBJ2-1): EAGVTQFPSHSVIEKGQTVTLRCDPISGHDNLYWYRRVMGKEIKFLLHFVKESKQDESGMPNNRFLAERTGGTYSTLKVQPAELEDSGVYFCASSRTATYNEQFFGPGTRLTVL.

This clone has only a few counts. The chain uses TRBV7-2 and TRBJ1-2, with D unclear. Germline V CDR1 and CDR2: SGHTA, FQGNSA. CDR3 length equals 13 residues. V lost 0 bases and J lost 8, with 10 bases in between. The CDR3 nucleotides are TGTGCCAGCAGCTTAGCCGGGATGATGGGCTACACCTTC. Its translation: CASSLAGMMGYTF.